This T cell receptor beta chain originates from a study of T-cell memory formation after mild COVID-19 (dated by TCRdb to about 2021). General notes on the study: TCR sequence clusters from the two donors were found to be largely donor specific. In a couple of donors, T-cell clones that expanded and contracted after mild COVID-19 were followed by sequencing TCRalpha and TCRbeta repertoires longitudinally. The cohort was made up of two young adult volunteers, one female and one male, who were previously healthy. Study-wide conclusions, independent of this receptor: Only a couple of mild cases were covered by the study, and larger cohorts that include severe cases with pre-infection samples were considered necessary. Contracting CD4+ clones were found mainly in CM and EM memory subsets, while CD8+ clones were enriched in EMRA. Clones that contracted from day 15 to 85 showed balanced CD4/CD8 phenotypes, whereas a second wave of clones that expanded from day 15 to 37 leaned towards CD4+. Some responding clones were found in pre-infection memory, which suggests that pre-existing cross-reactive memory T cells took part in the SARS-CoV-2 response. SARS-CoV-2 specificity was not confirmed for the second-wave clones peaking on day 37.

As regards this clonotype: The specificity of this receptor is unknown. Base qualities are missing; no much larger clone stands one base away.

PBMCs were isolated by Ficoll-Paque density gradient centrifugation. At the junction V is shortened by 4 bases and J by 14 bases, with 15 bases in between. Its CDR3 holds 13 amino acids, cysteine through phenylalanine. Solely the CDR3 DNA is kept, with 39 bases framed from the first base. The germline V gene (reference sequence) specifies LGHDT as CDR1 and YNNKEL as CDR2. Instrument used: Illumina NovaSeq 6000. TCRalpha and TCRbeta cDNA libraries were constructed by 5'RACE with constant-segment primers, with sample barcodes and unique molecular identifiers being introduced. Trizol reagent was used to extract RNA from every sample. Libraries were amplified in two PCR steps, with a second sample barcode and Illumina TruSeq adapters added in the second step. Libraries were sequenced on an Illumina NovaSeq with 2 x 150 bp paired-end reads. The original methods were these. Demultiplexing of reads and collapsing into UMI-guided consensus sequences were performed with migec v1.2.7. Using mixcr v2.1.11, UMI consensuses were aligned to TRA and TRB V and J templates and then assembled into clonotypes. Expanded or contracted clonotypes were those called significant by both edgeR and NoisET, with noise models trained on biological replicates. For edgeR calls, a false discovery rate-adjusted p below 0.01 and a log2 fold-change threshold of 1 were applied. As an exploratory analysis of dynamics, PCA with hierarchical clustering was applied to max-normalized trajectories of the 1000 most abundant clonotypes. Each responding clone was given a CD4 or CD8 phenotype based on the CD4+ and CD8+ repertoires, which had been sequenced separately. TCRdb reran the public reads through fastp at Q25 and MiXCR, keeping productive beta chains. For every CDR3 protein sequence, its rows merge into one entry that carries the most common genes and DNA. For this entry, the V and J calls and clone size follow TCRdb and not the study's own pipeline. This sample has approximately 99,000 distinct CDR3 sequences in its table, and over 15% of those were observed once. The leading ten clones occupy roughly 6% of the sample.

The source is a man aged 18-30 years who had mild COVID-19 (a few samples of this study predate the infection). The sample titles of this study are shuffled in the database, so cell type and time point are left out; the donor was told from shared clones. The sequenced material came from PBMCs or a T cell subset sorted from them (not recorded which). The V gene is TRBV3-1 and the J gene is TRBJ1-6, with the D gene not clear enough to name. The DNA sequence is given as TGTGCCAGCAGCCCCCTACAGTTATCGGCCCTCCACTTT. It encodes CASSPLQLSALHF.